A single sample is the source of the 6 T cell receptor beta chains below, sequenced in a study of PD-1 blockade in classical Hodgkin lymphoma. Some clones are missing from TCRdb's copy, which holds only in-frame ones; the method was immunoSEQ multiplex PCR. This sample has 20,000 or so clones, with 88% found just once. Documented time point: cycle 4 day 1 (C4D1), after five to seven weeks of nivolumab. Every patient relapsed after autologous stem cell transplantation, and brentuximab vedotin exposure varied. Thawed PBMCs underwent magnetic negative selection to obtain purified CD8+ T cells. This material consisted of CD8+ T cells from blood, taken before the fourth cycle of nivolumab. The source is a human donor with classical Hodgkin lymphoma.

The chain has TRBV19 and TRBJ2-7; tentatively, D is TRBD1 (6 bases). Germline assignment: CDR1 LNHDA and CDR2 SQIVND (reference sequence). Trimming took 4 bases from V and 6 from J, leaving 19 bases between them. The CDR3 runs to 15 residues. In DNA form, the CDR3 reads TGTGCCAGTAGTACGACAGGATCCCGGGCGGGCGAGCAGTACTTC. Amino acids: CASSTTGSRAGEQYF.

The V call is TRBV5-1, the J call TRBJ2-1; 9 positions match TRBD2. The V gene's germline CDR1 is SGHRS and CDR2 YFSETQ. The CDR3 contains 18 residues. V gave up 0 bases and J gave up 4 bases; unmatched junction bases: 11. CDR3 loop: CASSLGPPGLAYYNEQFF. CDR3 bases: TGCGCCAGCAGCTTGGGGCCACCGGGACTAGCCTATTACAATGAGCAGTTCTTC.

The V gene is TRBV27, the J gene TRBJ2-1, with TRBD2 as a possible D gene (5 bases). The CDR3 length is 15 residues. V lost 5 bases and J lost 2, with 13 bases in between. Germline values: CDR1 MNHEY, CDR2 SMNVEV (reference sequence). The CDR3 DNA is TGTGCCAGCAGTCGCTGGGAGTTCGCCTACAATGAGCAGTTCTTC. Encoded protein: CASSRWEFAYNEQFF.

J is TRBJ1-1 and V is TRBV28; no firm D call. Germline V gene data show CDR1 as MDHEN and CDR2 as SYDVKM. Trimming left V 3 bases short and J 0 bases short, with 8 bases between. The CDR3 length is 14 residues. CDR3 bases: TGTGCCAGCAGTTTCATCGACCTGAACACTGAAGCTTTCTTT. This codes for CASSFIDLNTEAFF. The whole variable domain, filled in from reference TRBV28 and TRBJ1-1, reads DVKVTQSSRYLVKRTGEKVFLECVQDMDHENMFWYRQDPGLGLRLIYFSYDVKMKEKGDIPEGYSVSREKKERFSLILESASTNQTSMYLCASSFIDLNTEAFFGQGTRLTVV.

V gene TRBV5-1 combines with J gene TRBJ2-5; D possibly corresponds to TRBD1 (6 bases). The DNA end lines up better with TRBJ2-7; the J call may be wrong. Germline V gene sequence: CDR1 SGHRS, CDR2 YFSETQ. The CDR3 runs 14 residues. CDR3 coding DNA: TGCGCCAGCAGCTTAACGGACAGCCCCTACGAGCAGTACTTC. Amino acids: CASSLTDSPYEQYF.

This clone was recorded once. The chain employs TRBV10-3 and TRBJ2-1; 7 bases agree with TRBD1. The germline gives CDR1 ENHRY, CDR2 SYGVKD. Trimming at V came to 4 bases and at J to 6 bases, leaving 9 bases not matched to a gene. This CDR3 spans 15 amino acids. The CDR3 reads CAISGETGRSNEQFF. CDR3 bases: TGTGCCATCAGTGGGGAGACAGGGCGTAGCAATGAGCAGTTCTTC.